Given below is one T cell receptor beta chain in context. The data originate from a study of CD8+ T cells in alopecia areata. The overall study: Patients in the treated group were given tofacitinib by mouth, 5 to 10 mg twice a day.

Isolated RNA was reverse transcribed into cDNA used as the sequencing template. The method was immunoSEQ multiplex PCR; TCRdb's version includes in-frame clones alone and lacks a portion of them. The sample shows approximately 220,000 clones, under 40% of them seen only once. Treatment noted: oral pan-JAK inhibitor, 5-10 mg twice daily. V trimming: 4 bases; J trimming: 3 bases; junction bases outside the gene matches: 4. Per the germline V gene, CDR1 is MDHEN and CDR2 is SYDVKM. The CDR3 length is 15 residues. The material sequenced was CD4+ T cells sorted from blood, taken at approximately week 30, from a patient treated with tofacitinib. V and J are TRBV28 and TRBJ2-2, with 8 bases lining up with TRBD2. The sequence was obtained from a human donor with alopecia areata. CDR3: CASSSASGHTGELFF. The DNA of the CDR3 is TGTGCCAGCAGTTCGGCTAGCGGGCACACCGGGGAGCTGTTTTTT.